The rows below give T cell receptor beta chains drawn from one sample of a study of cytomegalovirus exposure and HLA in healthy donors. Sequencing was performed with immunoSEQ multiplex PCR; in TCRdb, only in-frame clones are kept and a portion is missing. The sample totals 200,000 to 250,000 clones. Sequencing input: PBMCs. Source of these receptors: a girl aged 2 to 9 in good health and CMV-seropositive. Each CDR3 is given with its conserved first and last residue. A D gene is named only where the DNA matches it firmly.

-,TRBJ2-2,TRBV5-5,TGTGCCAGCAGCATTGGGACAGCGGGCACCGGGGAGCTGTTTTTT,CASSIGTAGTGELFF
TRBD2,TRBJ2-1,TRBV2,TGTGCCAGCGGACTAGCGGGAGGGAACAATGAGCAGTTCTTC,CASGLAGGNNEQFF
TRBD2,TRBJ2-7,TRBV6-5,TGTGCCAGCAGTTCCCTACTAGCGGGGGAGCAGTACTTC,CASSSLLAGEQYF
-,TRBJ2-1,TRBV5-1,TGCGCCAGCAGCGCCGGGAGTAAGCAGTTCTTC,CASSAGSKQFF
TRBD1,TRBJ2-5,TRBV5-1,TGCGCCAGCAGCTCCACCGGGACAGGGGTCCAAGAGACCCAGTACTTC,CASSSTGTGVQETQYF
-,TRBJ1-5,TRBV10-2,TGCGCCAGCAGTGAATTCGGGAACCTTGGCAATCAGCCCCAGCATTTT,CASSEFGNLGNQPQHF
-,TRBJ2-3,TRBV28,TGTGCCAGCAGTTTGGAACTCCGGGGCACAGATACGCAGTATTTT,CASSLELRGTDTQYF
-,TRBJ1-5,TRBV5-6,TGTGCCAGCAGCGTGGGCCAGTCCAATCAGCCCCAGCATTTT,CASSVGQSNQPQHF
-,TRBJ1-5,TRBV5-1,TGCGCCAGCAGCTTGGACCCGGCGGGTGTTGGAGATCAGCCCCAGCATTTT,CASSLDPAGVGDQPQHF
-,TRBJ2-7,TRBV9,TGTGCCAGCAGCCCCCGGACTCACTCCTACGAGCAGTACTTC,CASSPRTHSYEQYF
TRBD1,TRBJ2-7,TRBV6-1,TGTGCCAGCAGTGGACAGGGGTACGAGCAGTACTTC,CASSGQGYEQYF
-,TRBJ1-1,TRBV18,TGTGCCAGCTCACCCCTTGGTGGGCGGGGGAGCACTGAAGCTTTCTTT,CASSPLGGRGSTEAFF
-,TRBJ2-6,TRBV6-4,TGTGCCAGCGCTAAAAGCGTCTCTGGGGCCAACGTCCTGACTTTC,CASAKSVSGANVLTF
TRBD2,TRBJ2-3,TRBV6-4,TGTGCCAGCAGTATACTAGCGGGAGGACGAGATACGCAGTATTTT,CASSILAGGRDTQYF
-,TRBJ1-1,TRBV27,TGTGCCAGCAGTCCGACACGAATGAACACTGAAGCTTTCTTT,CASSPTRMNTEAFF
TRBD1,TRBJ2-4,TRBV10-3,TGTGCCATCAGCGCAAGATCCCGGGACAGGGCCCCCGGTTTCAAAAACATTCAGTACTTC,CAISARSRDRAPGFKNIQYF
TRBD2,TRBJ2-1,TRBV27,TGTGCCAGCAGTTTCGGGACTAGCGGGAATAATGAGCAGTTCTTC,CASSFGTSGNNEQFF
-,TRBJ2-7,TRBV5-1,TGCGCCAGCAGCGTTAAAAAATACGAGCAGTACTTC,CASSVKKYEQYF
-,TRBJ2-7,TRBV28,TGTGCCAGCAGTTCCCCTAGAGAGCAGTACTTC,CASSSPREQYF
-,TRBJ2-1,TRBV13,TGTGCCAGCAGCTTTGGCGGGTACCCCCCCAATGAGCAGTTCTTC,CASSFGGYPPNEQFF
TRBD1,TRBJ2-1,TRBV18,TGTGCCAGCTCACAGACAGGGGGCCTTACCAATGAGCAGTTCTTC,CASSQTGGLTNEQFF
-,TRBJ1-2,TRBV9,TGTGCCAGCAGCGTAGGCACTAGTGACTATGGCGACACCTTC,CASSVGTSDYGDTF
TRBD2,TRBJ2-1,TRBV7-2,TGTGCCAGCAGCTTAGTTGGACTAGCGGTTAACAATGAGCAGTTCTTC,CASSLVGLAVNNEQFF
TRBD1,TRBJ2-2,TRBV10-3,TGTGCCATCAGCGAACGGACAGGTGGAGGTCTCGGGGAGCTGTTTTTT,CAISERTGGGLGELFF
-,TRBJ2-3,TRBV5-4,TGTGCCAGCAGCTTGGGAGATGGAATCCTCGCGGTGGATACGCAGTATTTT,CASSLGDGILAVDTQYF
TRBD2,TRBJ2-7,TRBV7-2,TGTGCCAGCAGCCAATATAGCGGGACAAACTACGAGCAGTACTTC,CASSQYSGTNYEQYF
-,TRBJ1-1,TRBV11-2,TGTGCCAGCAGCCCAAGGGGGACGAACACTGAAGCTTTCTTT,CASSPRGTNTEAFF
-,TRBJ2-3,TRBV15,TGTGCCACCAGCAGGGATAGCGCGACCACAGATACGCAGTATTTT,CATSRDSATTDTQYF
-,TRBJ2-5,TRBV21-1,TGTGCCAGCCCCGATGGGGAGCGGGAGCAAGAGACCCAGTACTTC,CASPDGEREQETQYF
-,TRBJ2-7,TRBV5-8,TGTGCCAGCAGCTTGGCGGGTACCTACGAGCAGTACTTC,CASSLAGTYEQYF
TRBD1,TRBJ1-2,TRBV5-1,TGCGCCAGCAGCTTGAGGTCGGGACAGGGCTATGGCTACACCTTC,CASSLRSGQGYGYTF
TRBD1,TRBJ1-5,TRBV2,TGTGCCAGCAGTGCGTGGACAGGTCCAGGCAATCAGCCCCAGCATTTT,CASSAWTGPGNQPQHF
TRBD2,TRBJ2-1,TRBV6-5,TGTGCCAGCAGTTCCGCTAGCGGCCGAGAGCAGTTCTTC,CASSSASGREQFF
TRBD1,TRBJ1-2,TRBV5-1,TGCGCCAGCAGCTCCGGGACAGGGGGAGTCGGTGGCTACACCTTC,CASSSGTGGVGGYTF
TRBD1,TRBJ1-1,TRBV29-1,TGCAGCGTTAAGGACAGGGGGAACACTGAAGCTTTCTTT,CSVKDRGNTEAFF
-,TRBJ2-1,TRBV7-9,TGTGCCAGCAGCTTCCTGGGGGCAGCCTGGGAGCAGTTCTTC,CASSFLGAAWEQFF
TRBD1,TRBJ1-5,TRBV2,TGTGCCAGCAGCGAGGGCCGGGACAGGGGAACCCAGCATTTT,CASSEGRDRGTQHF
-,TRBJ2-1,TRBV27,TGTGCCAGCACCTACGCCGGGACTCACACCTACAATGAGCAGTTCTTC,CASTYAGTHTYNEQFF
TRBD2,TRBJ2-2,TRBV9,TGTGCCAGCAGCGTAGGACTAGCGGGAGTAACCGGGGAGCTGTTTTTT,CASSVGLAGVTGELFF
TRBD2,TRBJ2-5,TRBV6-1,TGTGCCAGCACTAGCGGGAGTCCCCAGTACTTC,CASTSGSPQYF
-,TRBJ2-5,TRBV4-1,TGCGCCAGCAGCCAAGGATGGGGCAGGGGAAGGGAGACCCAGTACTTC,CASSQGWGRGRETQYF
TRBD1,TRBJ1-5,TRBV6-1,TGTGCCAGCGGGACAGGGCGGAATCAGCCCCAGCATTTT,CASGTGRNQPQHF
TRBD1,TRBJ1-4,TRBV4-1,TGCGCCAGCAGCCGCCTCCGGGACAGGGGGCAGGAAAAACTGTTTTTT,CASSRLRDRGQEKLFF
-,TRBJ2-3,TRBV20-1,TGCAGTGCTAGCGACGGGGATACGCAGTATTTT,CSASDGDTQYF
-,TRBJ2-2,TRBV28,TGTGCCAGCACCTCGGACAGCGCGAACACCGGGGAGCTGTTTTTT,CASTSDSANTGELFF
-,TRBJ2-1,TRBV19,TGTGCCAGTAGTATAAGGTTGTCGGGCTACAATGAGCAGTTCTTC,CASSIRLSGYNEQFF
TRBD1,TRBJ2-4,TRBV4-1,TGCGCCAGCAGCGACAGGGAGTCTTCCAAAAACATTCAGTACTTC,CASSDRESSKNIQYF
TRBD2,TRBJ2-7,TRBV7-8,TGTGCCAGCAGCCGGACTAGCGAAGCCTACGAGCAGTACTTC,CASSRTSEAYEQYF
-,TRBJ2-5,TRBV2,TGTGCCAGCAGTCCGGGTGAGACCCAGTACTTC,CASSPGETQYF
-,TRBJ1-4,TRBV5-1,TGCGCCAGCAGGGGAGGATGGACACTAAATGAAAAACTGTTTTTT,CASRGGWTLNEKLFF
TRBD2,TRBJ2-1,TRBV7-3,TGTGCCAGCAGCTTGCTAGCGGACAATGAGCAGTTCTTC,CASSLLADNEQFF
-,TRBJ2-7,TRBV6-1,TGTGCCAGCAGTGAAAAAGCGTGGCCCTCCTACGAGCAGTACTTC,CASSEKAWPSYEQYF